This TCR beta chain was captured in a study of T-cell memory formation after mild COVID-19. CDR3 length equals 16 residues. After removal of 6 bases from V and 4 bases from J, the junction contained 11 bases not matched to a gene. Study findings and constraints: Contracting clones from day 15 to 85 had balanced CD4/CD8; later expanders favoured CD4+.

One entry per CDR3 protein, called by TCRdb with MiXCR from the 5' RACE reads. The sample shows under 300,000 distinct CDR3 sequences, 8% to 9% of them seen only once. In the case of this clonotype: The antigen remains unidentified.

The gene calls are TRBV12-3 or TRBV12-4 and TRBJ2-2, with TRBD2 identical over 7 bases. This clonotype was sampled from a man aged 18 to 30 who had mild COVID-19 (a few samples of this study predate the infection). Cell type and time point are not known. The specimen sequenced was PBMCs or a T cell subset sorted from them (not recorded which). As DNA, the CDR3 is TGTGCCAGCAGCAACCTTCTAGCGGTAGGCACCGGGGAGCTGTTTTTT. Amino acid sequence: CASSNLLAVGTGELFF.